The 24 T cell receptor beta chains below were found in one sample sequenced in a study of cytomegalovirus exposure and HLA in healthy donors. Only in-frame clones appear in the TCRdb table, and some are missing; sequencing was by immunoSEQ multiplex PCR. The repertoire holds 100,000 to 150,000 clones, with approximately 92% as singletons. The sample comprised PBMCs. The receptors stem from a woman aged 18-30 years in good health and CMV-seronegative.

The rearrangement uses TRBV28 and TRBJ1-2; 7 bases map to TRBD1. CDR1 and CDR2 from the germline V gene are MDHEN and SYDVKM. J gave up 4 bases and V 2 bases, and 10 bases lay outside the gene matches. The CDR3 length is 16 residues. CDR3 in DNA: TGTGCCAGCAGTTTAGCCCAAGACAGGGTGGTCTATGGCTACACCTTC. This codes for CASSLAQDRVVYGYTF.

This clone is a singleton in its sample. The chain uses TRBV30 and TRBJ2-2; 12 bases are a match to TRBD1. CDR1 and CDR2 (germline): GTSNPN, SVGIG (reference sequence). The CDR3 runs 15 residues. V trimming: 2 bases; J trimming: 5 bases; junction bases outside the gene matches: 3. CDR3 sequence: CAWSRDRGLTGELFF. For the CDR3, the DNA is TGTGCCTGGAGTAGGGACAGGGGGCTGACCGGGGAGCTGTTTTTT. The full variable domain, rest sourced from reference TRBV30 and TRBJ2-2, is SQTIHQWPATLVQPVGSPLSLECTVEGTSNPNLYWYRQAAGRGLQLLFYSVGIGQISSEVPQNLSASRPQDRQFILSSKKLLLSDSGFYLCAWSRDRGLTGELFFGEGSRLTVL.

This chain links TRBV5-1 with TRBJ2-2; 9 bases map to TRBD2. The CDR3 loop spans 18 amino acids. The germline gives CDR1 SGHRS, CDR2 YFSETQ. The V gene end was trimmed by 1 base and the J gene end by 1 base; junction bases not matched to a gene: 8. The CDR3 loop is CASSLFNLAGKNTGELFF. CDR3 coding DNA: TGCGCCAGCAGCTTGTTCAATCTAGCGGGAAAGAACACCGGGGAGCTGTTTTTT. The full variable domain, its missing parts supplied by reference TRBV5-1 and TRBJ2-2, is KAGVTQTPRYLIKTRGQQVTLSCSPISGHRSVSWYQQTPGQGLQFLFEYFSETQRNKGNFPGRFSGRQFSNSRSEMNVSTLELGDSALYLCASSLFNLAGKNTGELFFGEGSRLTVL.

V and J are TRBV7-2 and TRBJ2-6, with D maybe TRBD2 (5 bases). Trimming cost V 1 base and J 0 bases, with 10 bases left between them. This CDR3 spans 17 amino acids. Germline CDR1 reads SGHTA; CDR2 reads FQGNSA. The CDR3 sequence: CASSLVASSSGANVLTF. For the CDR3, the DNA is TGTGCCAGCAGCTTAGTAGCGTCTAGCTCTGGGGCCAACGTCCTGACTTTC.

This rearrangement joins TRBV4-1 to TRBJ1-6; the match to TRBD1 covers 7 bases. Per the germline V gene, CDR1 is MGHRA and CDR2 is YSYEKL. V lost 3 bases and J lost 15; bases outside the gene matches: 11. This CDR3 has 14 residues. The CDR3 DNA is TGCGCCAGCAGCCAGGCCCTGGGACAGCTGGACCTCCACTTT. It encodes CASSQALGQLDLHF.

This chain connects TRBV30 to TRBJ1-1; TRBD1 agrees at 8 bases. The CDR3 is 12 amino acids. The germline CDR1 and CDR2 sequences are GTSNPN and SVGIG (reference sequence). J gave up 6 bases and V 6 bases, and 6 bases lay outside the gene matches. The chain's CDR3 is CACTDRGSEAFF. CDR3 nucleotide sequence: TGTGCCTGTACTGACAGGGGATCTGAAGCTTTCTTT.

This chain connects TRBV28 to TRBJ2-5; 12 nucleotides align to TRBD1. Germline CDR1 MDHEN, CDR2 SYDVKM. V trimming: 4 bases; J trimming: 5 bases; junction bases outside the gene matches: 2. The CDR3 totals 14 residues. CDR3 amino acids: CASSSGTGGETQYF. DNA for the CDR3: TGTGCCAGCAGTTCCGGGACAGGGGGCGAGACCCAGTACTTC.

The chain employs TRBV18 and TRBJ1-1; D not certain. The V gene's germline CDR1 is KGHSH and CDR2 LQKENI. The CDR3 extends over 15 amino acids. V was clipped by 3 bases and J by 1 base, with 12 bases between them. Here the CDR3 DNA reads TGTGCCAGCTCACCTTTGCCTGGGAGGAACACTGAAGCTTTCTTT. This sequence encodes CASSPLPGRNTEAFF. Full variable domain (rest looked up from reference TRBV18 and TRBJ1-1): NAGVMQNPRHLVRRRGQEARLRCSPMKGHSHVYWYRQLPEEGLKFMVYLQKENIIDESGMPKERFSAEFPKEGPSILRIQQVVRGDSAAYFCASSPLPGRNTEAFFGQGTRLTVV.

The genes are TRBV2 and TRBJ1-1; TRBD1 is a possible D gene (5 bases). Trimming removed 8 bases from V and 11 bases from J, with 15 bases in between. The CDR3 is 11 amino acids. In germline, CDR1 is SNHLY, CDR2 FYNNEI. The DNA of the CDR3 is TGTGCCAGCGAGCGGGGCGAGGCGGCTTTCTTT. It codes for CASERGEAAFF.

This clone was seen a handful of times. The chain combines TRBV5-5 with TRBJ2-1; 16 bases fit TRBD2. The junction had 9 bases not matched to a gene; V was cut back by 3 bases and J by 3 bases. This CDR3 has 19 amino acids. Germline V gives CDR1 SGHKS, CDR2 YYEKEE (reference sequence). The CDR3 sequence is CASSSPGLAGGQGYNEQFF. CDR3 DNA: TGTGCCAGCAGCTCCCCGGGACTAGCGGGGGGGCAAGGCTACAATGAGCAGTTCTTC.

V is TRBV19 and J is TRBJ1-2; TRBD1 matches at 7 bases. This CDR3 is built from 15 residues. J lost 2 bases, V lost 5 bases, and 8 bases had no gene match. Per germline, CDR1 LNHDA and CDR2 SQIVND (reference sequence). This chain's CDR3 is CASSPSSGGNYGYTF. The CDR3 DNA follows: TGTGCCAGTAGTCCATCTTCAGGGGGAAACTATGGCTACACCTTC.

The chain is built from TRBV4-3 and TRBJ2-6, with unresolved D. The ends were cut back, 0 bases at V and 0 bases at J, with 9 bases in the middle. The CDR3 contains 17 residues. CDR1 and CDR2 from the germline V gene are LGHNA and YSLEER. CDR3 loop: CASSQDQAGSGANVLTF. CDR3 bases: TGCGCCAGCAGCCAAGACCAGGCCGGCTCTGGGGCCAACGTCCTGACTTTC.

V is TRBV6-1 and J is TRBJ1-1; the D gene is possibly TRBD1 (6 bases). The CDR3 runs to 15 residues. Germline V gene sequence: CDR1 MNHNS, CDR2 SASEGT. The V end was cut by 7 bases, the J end by 6 bases, with 21 bases between. Written as DNA, the CDR3 is TGTGCCAGCACGGCAGGGAAGGCAGGGGCGGCTGAAGCTTTCTTT. Its translation: CASTAGKAGAAEAFF.

The chain has TRBV6-4 and TRBJ2-1; 10 positions match TRBD2. Germline trimming cut 2 bases from V and 9 bases from J; bases unmatched to any gene: 10. The CDR3 extends over 16 amino acids. Per germline, CDR1 MRHNA and CDR2 SNTAGT. The CDR3 DNA reads TGTGCCAGCAGTGACCCGAGCGGGGGGGCGGCTAGTGAGCAGTTCTTC. Protein product: CASSDPSGGAASEQFF.

The V call is TRBV5-1, the J call TRBJ1-1; D unresolved. Germline values: CDR1 SGHRS, CDR2 YFSETQ. The CDR3 extends over 17 amino acids. V was cut by 4 bases and J by 2 bases, with 21 bases left in between. The chain's CDR3 is CASSPNKGSGANTEAFF. Here the CDR3 DNA reads TGCGCCAGCAGCCCTAACAAAGGCAGTGGAGCTAACACTGAAGCTTTCTTT.

On this clone: An end of the junction differs from the germline gene, which may be a read error. J is TRBJ2-3 and V is TRBV11-2; a possible D gene is TRBD1 (6 bases). The germline V gene has CDR1 SGHAT and CDR2 FQNNGV. The CDR3 is 11 amino acids. The CDR3 region is CASSHSQGQMF. The CDR3 DNA reads TGTGCCAGCAGCCACAGCCAGGGACAAATGTTT.

V usage is TRBV7-9 and J usage is TRBJ2-5, with TRBD1 as a possible D gene (5 bases). The CDR3 runs 14 residues. CDR1 and CDR2 from the germline V gene are SEHNR and FQNEAQ (reference sequence). V gave up 4 bases and J gave up 2 bases, with 11 bases separating them. CDR3 nucleotides: TGTGCCAGCAGCTCTTCTGACAGACAAGAGACCCAGTACTTC. It encodes CASSSSDRQETQYF.

The chain combines TRBV11-3 with TRBJ2-1, with 8 bases that match TRBD1. Per germline, CDR1 SGHNT and CDR2 YENEEA. V shed 5 bases, J shed 3 bases, and the junction held 9 bases outside the gene matches. The CDR3 has 16 residues. The CDR3 sequence: CASSRFPGTGYNEQFF. CDR3 DNA: TGTGCCAGCAGCCGGTTCCCCGGGACAGGCTACAATGAGCAGTTCTTC.

The rearrangement joins TRBV13 to TRBJ2-3; TRBD1 is a possible D gene (5 bases). Germline CDR1 reads PRHDT; CDR2 reads FYEKMQ (reference sequence). This CDR3 contains 14 residues. The ends were cut back, 0 bases at V and 9 bases at J, with 13 bases in the middle. The chain's CDR3 is CASSLGRWGWTQYF. The CDR3 DNA sequence: TGTGCCAGCAGCTTAGGCCGATGGGGCTGGACGCAGTATTTT.

V and J are TRBV5-1 and TRBJ2-6, with D unresolved. With 2 bases removed from V and 4 bases from J, the gap between germline ends came to 10 bases. CDR1 and CDR2 from the germline V gene are SGHRS and YFSETQ. The CDR3 has 15 amino acids. In DNA form, the CDR3 reads TGCGCCAGCAGCTTTGACGGAGCGGGGGCCAACGTCCTGACTTTC. Its protein is CASSFDGAGANVLTF.

The gene calls are TRBV6-5 and TRBJ2-1, with TRBD2 identical over 9 bases. The CDR3 is made up of 16 amino acids. CDR1 and CDR2 (germline): MNHEY, SVGAGI. V dropped 4 bases and J dropped 7; count of bases not matched to a gene: 11. The CDR3 DNA sequence: TGTGCCAGCAGTTTGGCGGGAGGGCCGGGTCATAATGAGCAGTTCTTC. It specifies CASSLAGGPGHNEQFF.

In nucleotides, the CDR3 is TGTGCCAGCAGCCCACAACACGCAACTAATGAAAAACTGTTTTTT. This encodes CASSPQHATNEKLFF. The chain combines TRBV5-4 with TRBJ1-4; unclear D gene. V was pared by 4 bases and J by 0 bases, with 10 bases between. CDR3 length: 15 residues. Germline CDR1 and CDR2: SGHNT and YYREEE (reference sequence).

This clone was recorded once. This chain links TRBV25-1 with TRBJ2-3, with 8 bases lining up with TRBD2. Germline lookup yields CDR1 MGHDK and CDR2 SYGVNS. The CDR3 has 16 residues. The junction had 10 bases not matched to a gene; V was cut back by 6 bases and J by 2 bases. The CDR3 loop is CASSYGGRHYTDTQYF. DNA of the CDR3: TGTGCCAGCAGCTATGGCGGGAGGCACTACACAGATACGCAGTATTTT.

The V gene is TRBV28, the J gene TRBJ1-2; TRBD1 agrees at 9 bases. V lost 5 bases, J lost 5 bases, and 9 bases stayed unmatched. The CDR3 sequence is 15 residues long. Germline lookup yields CDR1 MDHEN and CDR2 SYDVKM. For the CDR3, the DNA is TGTGCCAGCAGTCGGATATGGGACAGGGAGTATGGCTACACCTTC. Protein product: CASSRIWDREYGYTF.